This TCR beta chain was identified in a study of T cells in Graves' hyperthyroidism and ophthalmopathy. Diagnostic assessment was based on clinical symptoms, serum thyroxine and TRAb, thyroid ultrasound and orbital computed tomography. To note about this clonotype: Antigen specificity is unknown.

It was RNA transcripts that yielded the amplified TCR beta CDR3 regions. The TCR CDR3 was amplified in a first-round RT-PCR using the HTBI primer set. TCRdb re-analysed the multiplex PCR reads in MiXCR, keeping a single row per CDR3 protein. The table shows hundreds of thousands of distinct CDR3 sequences, with roughly 21% occurring only once. The study's findings and limits: A model of 13 V-J pairs discriminated ophthalmopathy from stable hyperthyroidism. Most thyroid clonotypes expanded above 0.001 appeared in blood too.

The TCR was taken from a man aged 40-55 years with Graves' ophthalmopathy. Input material: blood.

In DNA form, the CDR3 reads TGTGCCAGCAGCTTGTGGGGAAACACCATATATTTT. It specifies CASSLWGNTIYF. The rearrangement joins TRBV5-6 to TRBJ1-3; D call uncertain. V gave up 1 base and J gave up 4 bases, with 3 bases separating them. The CDR3 covers 12 residues. Germline V gene sequence: CDR1 SGHDT, CDR2 YYEEEE.